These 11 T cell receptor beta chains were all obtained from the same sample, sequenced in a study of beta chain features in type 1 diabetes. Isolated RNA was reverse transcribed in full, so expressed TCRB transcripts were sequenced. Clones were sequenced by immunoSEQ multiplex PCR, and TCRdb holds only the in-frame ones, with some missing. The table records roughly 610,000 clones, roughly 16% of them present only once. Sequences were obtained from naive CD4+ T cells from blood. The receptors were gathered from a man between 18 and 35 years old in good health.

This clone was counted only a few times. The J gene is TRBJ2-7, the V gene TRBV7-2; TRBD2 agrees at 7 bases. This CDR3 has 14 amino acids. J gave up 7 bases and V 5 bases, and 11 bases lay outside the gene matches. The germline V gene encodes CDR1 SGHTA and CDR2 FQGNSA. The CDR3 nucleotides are TGTGCCAGCAGCCCACTTAGCGGGCCTCGAGAGCAGTACTTC. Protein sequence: CASSPLSGPREQYF.

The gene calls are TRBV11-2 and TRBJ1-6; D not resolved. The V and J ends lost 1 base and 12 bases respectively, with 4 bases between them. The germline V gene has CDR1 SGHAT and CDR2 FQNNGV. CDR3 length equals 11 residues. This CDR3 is CASSLGRPLHF. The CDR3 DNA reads TGTGCCAGCAGCTTAGGGCGACCCCTCCACTTT.

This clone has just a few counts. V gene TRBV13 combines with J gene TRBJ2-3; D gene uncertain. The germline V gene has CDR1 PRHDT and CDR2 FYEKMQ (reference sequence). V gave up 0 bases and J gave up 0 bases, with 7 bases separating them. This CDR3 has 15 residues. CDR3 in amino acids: CASSLGPLSTDTQYF. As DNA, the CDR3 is TGTGCCAGCAGCTTAGGACCACTAAGCACAGATACGCAGTATTTT. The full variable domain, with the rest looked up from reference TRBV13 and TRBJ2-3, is AAGVIQSPRHLIKEKRETATLKCYPIPRHDTVYWYQQGPGQDPQFLISFYEKMQSDKGSIPDRFSAQQFSDYHSELNMSSLELGDSALYFCASSLGPLSTDTQYFGPGTRLTVL.

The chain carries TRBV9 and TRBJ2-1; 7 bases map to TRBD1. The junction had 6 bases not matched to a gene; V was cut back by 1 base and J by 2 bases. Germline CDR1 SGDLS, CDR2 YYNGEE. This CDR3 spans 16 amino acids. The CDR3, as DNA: TGTGCCAGCAGCGTAAGGAGGCAGGGGGCCTACAATGAGCAGTTCTTC. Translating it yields CASSVRRQGAYNEQFF.

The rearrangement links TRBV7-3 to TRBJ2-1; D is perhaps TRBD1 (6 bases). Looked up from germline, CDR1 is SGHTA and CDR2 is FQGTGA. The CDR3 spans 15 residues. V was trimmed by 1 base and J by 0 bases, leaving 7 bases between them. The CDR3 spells CASSLRGGSYNEQFF. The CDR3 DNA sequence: TGTGCCAGCAGCTTAAGAGGGGGCTCCTACAATGAGCAGTTCTTC.

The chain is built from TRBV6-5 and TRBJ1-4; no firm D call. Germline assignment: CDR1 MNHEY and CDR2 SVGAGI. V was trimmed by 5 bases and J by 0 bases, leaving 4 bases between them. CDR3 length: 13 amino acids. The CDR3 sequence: CASSRPTNEKLFF. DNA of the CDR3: TGTGCCAGCAGTCGGCCAACTAATGAAAAACTGTTTTTT.

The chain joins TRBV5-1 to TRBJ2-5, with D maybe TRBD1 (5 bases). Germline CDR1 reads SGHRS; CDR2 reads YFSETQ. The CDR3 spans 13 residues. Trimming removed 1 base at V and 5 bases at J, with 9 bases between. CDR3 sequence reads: CASSLQGGETQYF. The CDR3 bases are TGCGCCAGCAGCTTGCAGGGTGGGGAGACCCAGTACTTC.

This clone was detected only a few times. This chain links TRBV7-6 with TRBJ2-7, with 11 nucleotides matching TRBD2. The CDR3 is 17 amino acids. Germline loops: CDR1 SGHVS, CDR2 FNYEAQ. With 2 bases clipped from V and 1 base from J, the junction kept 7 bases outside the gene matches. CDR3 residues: CASSLFLAGGLSYEQYF. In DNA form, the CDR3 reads TGTGCCAGCAGCTTATTCCTAGCGGGGGGCCTATCCTACGAGCAGTACTTC.

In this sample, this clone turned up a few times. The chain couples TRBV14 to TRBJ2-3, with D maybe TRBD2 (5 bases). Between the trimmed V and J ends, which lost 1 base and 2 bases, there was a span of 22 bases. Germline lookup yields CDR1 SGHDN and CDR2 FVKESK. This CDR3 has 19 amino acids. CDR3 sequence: CASSQGSTLAGQLTDTQYF. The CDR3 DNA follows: TGTGCCAGCAGCCAAGGCTCCACGCTGGCGGGCCAGCTCACAGATACGCAGTATTTT.

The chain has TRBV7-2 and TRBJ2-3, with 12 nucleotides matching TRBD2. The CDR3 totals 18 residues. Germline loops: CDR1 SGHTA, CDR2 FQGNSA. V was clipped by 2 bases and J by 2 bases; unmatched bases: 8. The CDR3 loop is CASSLFTSGGPHTDTQYF. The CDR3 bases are TGTGCCAGCAGCTTATTTACTAGCGGGGGGCCCCACACAGATACGCAGTATTTT.

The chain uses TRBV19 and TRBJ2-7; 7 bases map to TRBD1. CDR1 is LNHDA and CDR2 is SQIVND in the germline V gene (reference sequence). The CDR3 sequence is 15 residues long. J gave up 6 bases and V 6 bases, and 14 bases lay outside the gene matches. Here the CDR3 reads CASSPPDRYHREQYF. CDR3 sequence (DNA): TGTGCCAGTAGCCCCCCGGACAGGTACCACCGCGAGCAGTACTTC.